This TCR beta chain is from a study of tissue T cells after allogeneic stem cell transplantation. This clone was counted a few times. What it recognizes is unknown. Gene and germline names: mouse. The read terminates 1 residue before the CDR3 end, so the remaining end is supplied by the germline J gene. Study-wide results and caveats: Sampling depth was limited, and the cohort was small and clinically varied. Which tissue TCRs were alloreactive or antigen-specific was not determined. Some clones might be persisting host cells. Shared clones across patients were few; motif clustering revealed tissue-specific shared signatures.

CDR3 sequences, V/J genes, frequencies and template counts came from survey-depth TCRbeta sequencing. Libraries were prepared by immunoSEQ multiplex PCR; TCRdb keeps only in-frame clonotypes and omits some of them. The repertoire has 7,000 to 9,500 clones, about 35% of them found once; the top ten carry 5.1%. This CDR3 is built from 14 residues. The germline V gene has CDR1 KGHTA and CDR2 FQNQQP. Stated time point: mouse harvest day 14 after allogeneic transplant. Tail vein injection delivered 10^7 T-cell-depleted bone marrow cells and 10^6 splenic CD5+ T cells. The chain carries TRBV23 and TRBJ2-1; the table's D call TRBD1 went unverified against the DNA. This TCR came from a female BALB/c mouse given C57BL/6 T cells with graft-versus-host disease after an allogeneic hematopoietic cell transplant. Material for sequencing was skin. Incomplete CDR3 DNA: TGCTCCAGCAGTCACCAGACAGGGAATGCTGAGCAGTTC. Its protein product is CSSSHQTGNAEQF. The full CDR3 protein is CSSSHQTGNAEQFF.